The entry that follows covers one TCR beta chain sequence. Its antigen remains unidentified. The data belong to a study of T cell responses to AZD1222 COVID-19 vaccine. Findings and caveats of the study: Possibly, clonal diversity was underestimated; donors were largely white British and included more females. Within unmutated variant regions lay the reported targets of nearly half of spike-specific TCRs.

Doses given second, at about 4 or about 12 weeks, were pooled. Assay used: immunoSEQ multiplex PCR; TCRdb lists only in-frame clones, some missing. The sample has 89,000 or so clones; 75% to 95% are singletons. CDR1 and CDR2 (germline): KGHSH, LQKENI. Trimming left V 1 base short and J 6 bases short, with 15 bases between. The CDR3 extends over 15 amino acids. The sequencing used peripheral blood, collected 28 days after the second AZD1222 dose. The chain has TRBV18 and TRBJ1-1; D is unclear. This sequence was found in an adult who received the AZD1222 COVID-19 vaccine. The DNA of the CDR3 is TGTGCCAGCTCACCACGGGCAGAGGCCGGCGCTGAAGCTTTCTTT. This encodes CASSPRAEAGAEAFF. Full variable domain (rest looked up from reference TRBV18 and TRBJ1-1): NAGVMQNPRHLVRRRGQEARLRCSPMKGHSHVYWYRQLPEEGLKFMVYLQKENIIDESGMPKERFSAEFPKEGPSILRIQQVVRGDSAAYFCASSPRAEAGAEAFFGQGTRLTVV.